The clone carrying this T cell receptor beta chain appeared once. V lost 1 base and J 2 bases, leaving 14 bases between the germline ends. CDR1 and CDR2 (germline): SEHNR, FQNEAQ (reference sequence). This CDR3 has 16 amino acids. These data come from a study of blood T cell repertoires in COVID-19. Looking at the study overall: Material from acute and convalescent COVID-19 was sourced from the United States, Italy and Spain.

This table comes from immunoSEQ multiplex PCR, and its TCRdb copy is limited to in-frame clones, with some not included. The sample includes about 61,000 clones, 88% of them seen just once. The TCR comes from a woman in her 50s with active or convalescent COVID-19. The material sequenced was peripheral blood. The chain couples TRBV7-9 to TRBJ1-1, with a possible D match to TRBD1 (6 bases). CDR3 sequence reads: CASSLGTVPHNTEAFF. DNA for the CDR3: TGTGCCAGCAGCTTAGGGACAGTGCCCCACAACACTGAAGCTTTCTTT.